The 26 T cell receptor beta chains below all came from one sample that was sequenced in a study of Ad26.COV2.S vaccination and SARS-CoV-2 variants. Treatment defined: roughly 20 received Ad26.COV2.S at low or high dose, single or two shots; 5 received placebo; per-sample allocation not given. Specimen acquisition occurred on day 63 following the initial vaccine or placebo injection. The assay was immunoSEQ multiplex PCR, and TCRdb's table has in-frame clones only and misses some. This sample has under 500,000 clones; approximately 92% occur once, and the top ten carry around 1.8%. The sequencing here drew on peripheral blood, taken in a trial of Ad26.COV2.S vaccine versus placebo. The receptor set was obtained from a person aged 18-60 years who received the Ad26.COV2.S COVID-19 vaccine or a placebo.

V gene TRBV9 combines with J gene TRBJ2-7, with D perhaps matching TRBD2 (5 bases). Trimming pared 2 bases from V and 4 bases from J, leaving 13 bases between. CDR1 is SGDLS, CDR2 YYNGEE, per germline. This CDR3 comprises 14 residues. CDR3 sequence: CASSVEEGPYEQYF. CDR3 in DNA: TGTGCCAGCAGCGTGGAGGAAGGGCCATACGAGCAGTACTTC.

The chain recombines TRBV19 with TRBJ2-3; no clear D gene. The germline CDR1 and CDR2 sequences are LNHDA and SQIVND (reference sequence). Trimming shortened V by 4 bases and J by 5 bases, and 7 bases separated the two germline ends. This CDR3 comprises 12 residues. CDR3: CASSTDGDTQYF. The CDR3 coding sequence is TGTGCCAGTAGTACAGACGGAGATACGCAGTATTTT. The full variable domain, with the rest looked up from reference TRBV19 and TRBJ2-3, is DGGITQSPKYLFRKEGQNVTLSCEQNLNHDAMYWYRQDPGQGLRLIYYSQIVNDFQKGDIAEGYSVSREKKESFPLTVTSAQKNPTAFYLCASSTDGDTQYFGPGTRLTVL.

The rearrangement joins TRBV2 to TRBJ2-7; the match to TRBD2 covers 11 bases. Unmatched junction bases numbered 10, after V lost 4 bases and J lost 2 bases. Germline V lookup: CDR1 SNHLY, CDR2 FYNNEI. The CDR3 has 17 residues. The CDR3 here is CASSARSGGAKTYEQYF. In nucleotides, the CDR3 is TGTGCCAGCAGTGCCCGTAGCGGGGGGGCCAAGACCTACGAGCAGTACTTC.

The table lists this clone with many counts. The chain employs TRBV4-3 and TRBJ1-2; D is uncertain. The germline V and J ends were trimmed by 1 base and 0 bases, with 15 bases remaining between them. Germline CDR1 is LGHNA and CDR2 is YSLEER. The CDR3 runs to 17 residues. The CDR3 here is CASSQVTPLASNYGYTF. The CDR3 region has the DNA TGCGCCAGCAGCCAAGTGACCCCCCTGGCCTCTAACTATGGCTACACCTTC.

The V gene is TRBV5-1, the J gene TRBJ1-4; D gene ambiguous. Trimming took off 0 bases at V and 6 bases at J, with 9 bases between the two ends. The CDR3 spans 14 residues. The V gene's germline CDR1 is SGHRS and CDR2 YFSETQ. The CDR3 nucleotides are TGCGCCAGCAGCTTGGAGGCCGCGGATGAAAAACTGTTTTTT. Protein: CASSLEAADEKLFF.

This chain connects TRBV3-1 (or the pseudogene TRBV3-2) to TRBJ2-3; 9 bases match TRBD2. The ends lost 3 bases at V and 9 bases at J; junction bases unmatched: 13. This CDR3 region has 16 residues. Germline lookup yields CDR1 LGHDT and CDR2 YNNKEL (reference sequence). The CDR3 loop is CASSQAGTSHLGTQYF. CDR3 nucleotides: TGTGCCAGCAGCCAGGCCGGGACTAGCCACCTTGGGACGCAGTATTTT.

Details on this clone: In the same sample, other DNA sequences code for this CDR3. The chain combines TRBV5-1 with TRBJ2-5; D gene ambiguous. V lost 1 base to trimming and J lost 2 bases, with 3 bases between them. The CDR3 totals 12 residues. Germline V gene lookup returns CDR1 SGHRS and CDR2 YFSETQ. The CDR3 here is CASSLTQETQYF. The CDR3 coding sequence is TGCGCCAGCAGCTTGACTCAAGAGACCCAGTACTTC.

This sequence joins TRBV14 and TRBJ2-1; a possible D gene is TRBD1 (6 bases). V was trimmed by 3 bases and J by 5 bases, leaving 20 bases between them. The CDR3 consists of 17 residues. The germline gives CDR1 SGHDN, CDR2 FVKESK. In nucleotides, the CDR3 is TGTGCCAGCAGCCACTTCCCAGACAGGAGGAACGACAATGAGCAGTTCTTC. Translation: CASSHFPDRRNDNEQFF. The full variable domain, its missing parts supplied by reference TRBV14 and TRBJ2-1, is EAGVTQFPSHSVIEKGQTVTLRCDPISGHDNLYWYRRVMGKEIKFLLHFVKESKQDESGMPNNRFLAERTGGTYSTLKVQPAELEDSGVYFCASSHFPDRRNDNEQFFGPGTRLTVL.

The sample holds a few counts of this clone. The rearrangement uses TRBV19 and TRBJ1-5; D is unclear. CDR3 length: 12 residues. The V and J ends lost 4 bases and 4 bases respectively, with 5 bases between them. CDR1 LNHDA and CDR2 SQIVND come from the germline V gene (reference sequence). CDR3 coding DNA: TGTGCCAGTAGTAGTGCGAATCAGCCCCAGCATTTT. Its protein product is CASSSANQPQHF.

This rearrangement joins TRBV15 to TRBJ1-2; D is possibly TRBD1 (5 bases). CDR1 LNHNV and CDR2 YYDKDF come from the germline V gene (reference sequence). Trimming stripped 2 bases from V and 2 bases from J, with 9 bases between. The CDR3 is 14 amino acids. DNA for the CDR3: TGTGCCACCAGCAGAACCCGACAGAACTATGGCTACACCTTC. Translated, it gives CATSRTRQNYGYTF.

V is TRBV9 and J is TRBJ2-7, with TRBD1 as a possible D gene (6 bases). Germline V gene data show CDR1 as SGDLS and CDR2 as YYNGEE. V lost 1 base to trimming and J lost 6 bases, with 11 bases between them. The CDR3 totals 13 residues. The CDR3 sequence: CASSVLDRSEQYF. The CDR3 nucleotides read TGTGCCAGCAGCGTATTGGACAGATCCGAGCAGTACTTC.

The V call is TRBV12-3 or TRBV12-4, the J call TRBJ2-7; a weak D match, TRBD1 (6 bases). This CDR3 comprises 11 residues. V was clipped by 6 bases and J by 6 bases, with 9 bases between them. This CDR3 is CASRQGFEQYF. Here the CDR3 DNA reads TGTGCCAGCAGACAGGGATTCGAGCAGTACTTC.

The chain employs TRBV27 and TRBJ1-1; D is perhaps TRBD1 (5 bases). Germline V gene data show CDR1 as MNHEY and CDR2 as SMNVEV (reference sequence). V shed 7 bases and J shed 2 bases, with 14 bases lying between them. This CDR3 contains 14 residues. In DNA, the CDR3 is TGTGCCAGCACCACTGGGGGTCTAAACACTGAAGCTTTCTTT. Translating it yields CASTTGGLNTEAFF.

V usage is TRBV19 and J usage is TRBJ1-1; D ambiguous. Germline V gene sequence: CDR1 LNHDA, CDR2 SQIVND (reference sequence). This CDR3 is 15 amino acids long. Deletions cut 6 bases from V and 0 bases from J, with 14 bases between. CDR3 coding DNA: TGTGCCAGTAGACTAAGGTACCGCTTGAACACTGAAGCTTTCTTT. Encoded protein: CASRLRYRLNTEAFF.

This chain joins TRBV6-6 and TRBJ1-6; TRBD1 matches 9 bases. There are 16 residues in the CDR3. In germline, CDR1 is MNHNY, CDR2 SVGAGI (reference sequence). The ends lost 1 base at V and 6 bases at J; junction bases unmatched: 4. The CDR3 here is CASSYLQGARNSPLHF. As DNA, the CDR3 is TGTGCCAGCAGTTACTTACAGGGGGCGCGTAATTCACCCCTCCACTTT.

The chain employs TRBV2 and TRBJ1-2; no reliable D call. Germline lookup yields CDR1 SNHLY and CDR2 FYNNEI. V lost 1 base and J lost 4, with 4 bases in between. The CDR3 extends over 12 amino acids. The CDR3 DNA reads as TGTGCCAGCAGTGAAGACAGCTATGGCTACACCTTC. It encodes CASSEDSYGYTF.

The chain employs TRBV28 and TRBJ2-3; D unclear. Germline assignment: CDR1 MDHEN and CDR2 SYDVKM. Trimming stripped 1 base from V and 5 bases from J, with 10 bases between. The CDR3 runs to 14 residues. DNA for the CDR3: TGTGCCAGCAGTTTATTCCGGGCTCGAGATACGCAGTATTTT. It yields the protein CASSLFRARDTQYF.

This clone was counted a single time. CDR3 in amino acids: CASSRTGPRETQYF. The CDR3 DNA sequence: TGTGCCAGCAGCAGGACAGGACCCCGAGAGACCCAGTACTTC. This chain joins TRBV5-5 and TRBJ2-5, with 7 positions matching TRBD1. This CDR3 spans 14 amino acids. J gave up 4 bases and V 4 bases, and 7 bases lay outside the gene matches. The germline CDR1 and CDR2 sequences are SGHKS and YYEKEE (reference sequence).

The chain has TRBV9 and TRBJ2-7, with D perhaps TRBD2 (7 bases). CDR1 and CDR2 (germline): SGDLS, YYNGEE. V lost 3 bases and J lost 1, with 17 bases in between. CDR3 length: 16 amino acids. Here the CDR3 reads CASSEGGTTKSYEQYF. The CDR3 DNA follows: TGTGCCAGCAGCGAGGGGGGGACTACCAAATCCTACGAGCAGTACTTC.

The chain carries TRBV27 and TRBJ1-1; the match to TRBD1 covers 7 bases. CDR3 size: 15 residues. The V segment lost 3 bases and the J segment 4 bases; nucleotides outside the gene matches: 8. CDR1 MNHEY and CDR2 SMNVEV come from the germline V gene (reference sequence). The CDR3 protein is CASSFLGGGGTEAFF. CDR3 bases: TGTGCCAGCAGTTTCTTAGGAGGGGGCGGCACTGAAGCTTTCTTT.

The chain combines TRBV19 with TRBJ2-7; D gene unclear. The CDR3 has 12 residues. V lost 5 bases, J lost 4 bases, and 9 bases lay in between. Germline CDR1 LNHDA, CDR2 SQIVND (reference sequence). The CDR3 loop is CASSPNGYEQYF. CDR3 DNA sequence: TGTGCCAGTAGTCCTAACGGTTACGAGCAGTACTTC.

This clone was seen once. V is TRBV29-1 and J is TRBJ1-3; TRBD1 is a possible D gene (5 bases). The germline CDR1 and CDR2 sequences are SQVTM and ANQGSEA. V lost 3 bases and J lost 0, with 9 bases in between. The CDR3 totals 14 residues. This chain's CDR3 is CSVDGGTSGNTIYF. The CDR3 DNA sequence: TGCAGCGTTGATGGGGGTACCTCTGGAAACACCATATATTTT.

The V call is TRBV7-8, the J call TRBJ2-7, with TRBD1 as a possible D gene (6 bases). The CDR3 has 13 residues. Deletions cut 5 bases from V and 6 bases from J, with 14 bases between. Germline CDR1 SGHVS, CDR2 FQNEAQ. The CDR3 here is CASSPLQGPEQYF. In DNA form, the CDR3 reads TGTGCCAGCAGCCCGTTACAGGGTCCCGAGCAGTACTTC.

The rearrangement links TRBV11-2 to TRBJ2-7; 12 positions agree with TRBD2. Germline V gives CDR1 SGHAT, CDR2 FQNNGV. V was clipped by 6 bases and J by 2 bases; unmatched bases: 5. CDR3 length: 15 amino acids. The CDR3: CASRLTSGGPYEQYF. CDR3 nucleotide sequence: TGTGCCAGCAGACTGACTAGCGGGGGCCCCTACGAGCAGTACTTC. The full variable domain, completed using reference TRBV11-2 and TRBJ2-7, is EAGVAQSPRYKIIEKRQSVAFWCNPISGHATLYWYQQILGQGPKLLIQFQNNGVVDDSQLPKDRFSAERLKGVDSTLKIQPAKLEDSAVYLCASRLTSGGPYEQYFGPGTRLTVT.

V and J are TRBV6-5 and TRBJ2-7; 7 bases are a match to TRBD2. V trimming: 11 bases; J trimming: 2 bases; junction bases outside the gene matches: 12. From germline, CDR1 is MNHEY and CDR2 SVGAGI. This CDR3 comprises 14 residues. The CDR3 sequence is CASSRGITPYEQYF. The DNA for the CDR3 is TGTGCCTCGTCGCGGGGGATCACGCCCTACGAGCAGTACTTC.

The sample holds one count of this clone. V usage is TRBV28 and J usage is TRBJ2-7; D assignment may be TRBD1 or TRBD2 (5 bases each). V lost 5 bases and J 3 bases, leaving 17 bases between the germline ends. The CDR3 is 15 residues long. The germline CDR1 and CDR2 sequences are MDHEN and SYDVKM. CDR3 in amino acids: CASSGTGRDLYEQYF. CDR3 DNA: TGTGCCAGCAGTGGGACGGGACGCGATCTCTACGAGCAGTACTTC.